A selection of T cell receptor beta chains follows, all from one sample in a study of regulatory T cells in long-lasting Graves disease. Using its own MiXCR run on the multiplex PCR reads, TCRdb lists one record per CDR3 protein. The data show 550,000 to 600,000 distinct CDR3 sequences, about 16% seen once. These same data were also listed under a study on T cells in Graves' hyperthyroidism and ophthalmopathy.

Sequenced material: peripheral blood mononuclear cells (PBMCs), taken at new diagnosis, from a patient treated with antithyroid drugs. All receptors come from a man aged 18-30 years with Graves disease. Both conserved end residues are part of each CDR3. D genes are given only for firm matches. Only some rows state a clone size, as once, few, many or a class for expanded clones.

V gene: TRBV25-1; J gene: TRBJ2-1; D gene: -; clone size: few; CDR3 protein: CASSAPWDEQFF; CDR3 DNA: TGTGCCAGCAGTGCCCCCTGGGATGAGCAGTTCTTC
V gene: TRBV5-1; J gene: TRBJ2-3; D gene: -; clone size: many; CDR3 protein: CASGAADTQYF; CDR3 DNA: TGCGCCAGCGGGGCGGCAGATACGCAGTATTTT
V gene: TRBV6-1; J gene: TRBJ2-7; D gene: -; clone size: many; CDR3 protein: CASSGRGGWLSYEQYF; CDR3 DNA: TGTGCCAGCAGTGGCCGTGGGGGGTGGCTCTCCTACGAGCAGTACTTC
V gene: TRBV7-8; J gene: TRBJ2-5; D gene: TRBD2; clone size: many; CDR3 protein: CASRRLAGVQETQYF; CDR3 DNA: TGTGCCAGCAGGAGACTAGCGGGGGTCCAAGAGACCCAGTACTTC
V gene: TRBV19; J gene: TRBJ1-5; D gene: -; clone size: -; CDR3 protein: CASSGTLTGQPQHF; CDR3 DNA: TGTGCCAGTAGTGGGACCCTTACAGGTCAGCCCCAGCATTTT
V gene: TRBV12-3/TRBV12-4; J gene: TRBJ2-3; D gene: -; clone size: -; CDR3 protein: CASSSQRAGTQYF; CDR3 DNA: TGTGCCAGCAGTTCCCAGCGGGCAGGTACGCAGTATTTT
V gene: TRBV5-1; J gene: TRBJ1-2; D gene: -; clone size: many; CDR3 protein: CASSSVSAAPFYGYTF; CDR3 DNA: TGCGCCAGCAGCTCTGTATCGGCAGCCCCATTCTATGGCTACACCTTC
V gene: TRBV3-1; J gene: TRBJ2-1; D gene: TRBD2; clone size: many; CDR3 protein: CASTSGLAGVEQFF; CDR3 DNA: TGTGCCAGCACCTCGGGACTAGCGGGAGTTGAGCAGTTCTTC
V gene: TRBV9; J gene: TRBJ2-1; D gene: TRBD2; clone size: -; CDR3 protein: CASSVLSGAYNEQFF; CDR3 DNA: TGTGCCAGCAGCGTATTGAGCGGGGCCTACAATGAGCAGTTCTTC
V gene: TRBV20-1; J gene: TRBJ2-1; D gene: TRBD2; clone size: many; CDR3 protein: CSAKVGTSVNEQFF; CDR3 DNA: TGCAGTGCTAAGGTCGGGACTAGCGTTAATGAGCAGTTCTTC
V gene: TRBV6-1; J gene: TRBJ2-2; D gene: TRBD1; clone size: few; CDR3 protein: CASSAGQATGELFF; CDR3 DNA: TGTGCCAGCAGTGCGGGACAGGCGACCGGGGAGCTGTTTTTT
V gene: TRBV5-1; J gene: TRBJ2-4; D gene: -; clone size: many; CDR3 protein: CASSLSRNIQYF; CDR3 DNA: TGCGCCAGCAGCCTATCTCGGAACATTCAGTACTTC
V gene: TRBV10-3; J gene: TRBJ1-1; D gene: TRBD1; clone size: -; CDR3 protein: CAIMRDRGDTEAFF; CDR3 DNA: TGTGCCATCATGAGGGACAGGGGGGACACTGAAGCTTTCTTT
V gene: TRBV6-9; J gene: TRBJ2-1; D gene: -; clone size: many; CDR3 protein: CASSYSVGGVQFF; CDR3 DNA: TGTGCCAGCAGTTACTCCGTCGGGGGCGTGCAGTTCTTC
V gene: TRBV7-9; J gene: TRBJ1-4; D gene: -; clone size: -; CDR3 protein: CASSRGVRTVEEKLFF; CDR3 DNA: TGTGCCAGCAGCCGCGGAGTCCGGACGGTGGAGGAAAAACTGTTTTTT
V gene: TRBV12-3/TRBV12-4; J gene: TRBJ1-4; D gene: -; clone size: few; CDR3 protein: CASSSNAGEKLFF; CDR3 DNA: TGTGCCAGCAGCTCAAACGCTGGAGAAAAACTGTTTTTT
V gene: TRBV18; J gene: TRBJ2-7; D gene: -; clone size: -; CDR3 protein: CASRDASSYEQYF; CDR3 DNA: TGTGCCAGCCGGGACGCGAGCTCCTACGAGCAGTACTTC
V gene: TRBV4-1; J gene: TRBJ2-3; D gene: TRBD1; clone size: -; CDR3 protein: CASSQPGQRTDTQYF; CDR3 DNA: TGCGCCAGCAGCCAACCGGGACAGCGCACAGATACGCAGTATTTC
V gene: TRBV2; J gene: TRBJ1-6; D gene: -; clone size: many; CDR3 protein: CASSEAGYNSPLHF; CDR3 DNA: TGTGCCAGCAGTGAGGCAGGGTATAATTCACCCCTCCACTTT
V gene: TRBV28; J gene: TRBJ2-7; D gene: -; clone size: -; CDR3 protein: CASSLRAEQYF; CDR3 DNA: TGTGCCAGCAGTTTGAGGGCCGAGCAGTACTTC